The 16 T cell receptor beta chains in this list originate from one sample, sequenced in a study of T cells in Graves' hyperthyroidism and ophthalmopathy. RNA transcripts yielded amplified TCR beta CDR3 regions. The primer set for the first-round RT-PCR of the TCR CDR3 was HTBI. TCRdb itself ran the multiplex PCR reads through MiXCR, one entry per CDR3 protein. The profile shows some 300,000 distinct CDR3 sequences, about 13% of them singletons. The sequenced material came from blood. These receptors were obtained from a woman between 40 and 55 years old with Graves' hyperthyroidism.

This clonotype was seen at least ten times. The chain recombines TRBV4-1 with TRBJ2-7, with D perhaps matching TRBD2 (5 bases). Germline values: CDR1 MGHRA, CDR2 YSYEKL. With 1 base removed from V and 0 bases from J, the gap between germline ends came to 7 bases. The CDR3 is made up of 14 amino acids. The CDR3: CASSQGGNSYEQYF. The CDR3, as DNA: TGCGCCAGCAGCCAAGGAGGGAACTCCTACGAGCAGTACTTC.

There are many counts of this clonotype. The J gene is TRBJ2-1, the V gene TRBV5-5; D is uncertain. The CDR3 is made up of 15 amino acids. Germline CDR1 SGHKS, CDR2 YYEKEE (reference sequence). Trimming removed 5 bases at V and 4 bases at J, with 16 bases between. CDR3 sequence reads: CASRARLLLYNEQFF. The DNA of the CDR3 is TGTGCCAGCAGGGCCCGACTCCTGCTATACAATGAGCAGTTCTTC.

The V call is TRBV14, the J call TRBJ2-1; D could derive from TRBD1 or TRBD2 (5 bases each). Germline CDR1 SGHDN, CDR2 FVKESK. The CDR3 extends over 15 amino acids. V lost 1 base, J lost 6 bases, and 13 bases lay in between. DNA of the CDR3: TGTGCCAGCAGCCAAGTGACTATTGGGGCCAATGAGCAGTTCTTC. Its protein is CASSQVTIGANEQFF.

V and J are TRBV7-2 and TRBJ2-2; D is perhaps TRBD2 (5 bases). V was clipped by 5 bases and J by 7 bases, with 8 bases between them. The CDR3 consists of 12 residues. The germline gives CDR1 SGHTA, CDR2 FQGNSA. CDR3 region: CASSLAGGELFF. The CDR3 DNA reads TGTGCCAGCAGCCTGGCGGGCGGGGAGCTGTTTTTT.

At least ten counts were recorded for this clonotype. The gene calls are TRBV5-6 and TRBJ1-4; D might be TRBD1 (5 bases). V lost 4 bases to trimming and J lost 5 bases, with 12 bases between them. The CDR3 is 14 residues long. Germline values: CDR1 SGHDT, CDR2 YYEEEE. CDR3 nucleotides: TGTGCCAGCAGCCTTCACAGGTTGAATGAAAAACTGTTTTTT. Protein product: CASSLHRLNEKLFF.

V and J are TRBV4-1 and TRBJ2-7; 10 bases line up with TRBD2. The germline gives CDR1 MGHRA, CDR2 YSYEKL. The CDR3 spans 16 residues. V lost 4 bases, J lost 2 bases, and 8 bases stayed unmatched. The CDR3 DNA reads TGCGCCAGCAGCCCAAGTACTAGCGGGACCACCTACGAGCAGTACTTC. This encodes CASSPSTSGTTYEQYF.

This clonotype was recorded many times. The chain joins TRBV7-2 to TRBJ2-7; a possible D gene is TRBD2 (5 bases). Between the trimmed V and J ends, which lost 5 bases and 0 bases, there was a span of 17 bases. CDR1 and CDR2 from the germline V gene are SGHTA and FQGNSA. There are 16 residues in the CDR3. The CDR3 spells CASSDFLRTYSYEQYF. The CDR3 DNA sequence: TGTGCCAGCAGCGACTTTCTCCGGACTTACTCCTACGAGCAGTACTTC. Filled out from reference TRBV7-2 and TRBJ2-7, the complete variable domain reads GAGVSQSPSNKVTEKGKDVELRCDPISGHTALYWYRQSLGQGLEFLIYFQGNSAPDKSGLPSDRFSAERTGGSVSTLTIQRTQQEDSAVYLCASSDFLRTYSYEQYFGPGTRLTVT.

This clonotype has just a few counts. J is TRBJ2-2 and V is TRBV24-1; 7 bases align to TRBD1. The V and J ends lost 4 bases and 5 bases, in that order; junction bases with no gene match: 9. The CDR3 runs 16 residues. The germline gives CDR1 KGHDR, CDR2 SFDVKD. This CDR3 is CATSDLRGKGTGELFF. Written as DNA, the CDR3 is TGTGCCACCAGTGACCTCAGGGGGAAGGGGACCGGGGAGCTGTTTTTT.

Ten or more counts support this clonotype. The gene calls are TRBV11-1 and TRBJ2-7; 13 bases fit TRBD2. The CDR3 has 15 amino acids. Germline assignment: CDR1 SGHAT and CDR2 FQDESV (reference sequence). V gave up 5 bases and J gave up 4 bases; unmatched junction bases: 5. The CDR3 sequence is CASSPRLAGGYEQYF. The CDR3 nucleotides are TGTGCCAGCAGCCCTAGACTAGCGGGAGGTTACGAGCAGTACTTC.

At least ten counts were recorded for this clonotype. The rearrangement joins TRBV5-6 to TRBJ2-3, with D tentatively TRBD2 (5 bases). The CDR3 is 14 amino acids. The V gene lost 4 bases and the J gene lost 0 bases, with 9 bases spanning the gap. Germline V gives CDR1 SGHDT, CDR2 YYEEEE. CDR3 DNA sequence: TGTGCCAGCAGCCCCGGAGGAAGCACAGATACGCAGTATTTT. Amino acids: CASSPGGSTDTQYF.

The CDR3 sequence: CAITNTGELFF. The CDR3 nucleotides read TGTGCCATCACCAACACCGGGGAGCTGTTTTTT. This chain connects TRBV10-3 to TRBJ2-2; D is undetermined. Trimming took off 7 bases at V and 2 bases at J, with 2 bases between the two ends. The V gene's germline CDR1 is ENHRY and CDR2 SYGVKD. The CDR3 is 11 residues long.

This clonotype was counted ten times or more. The genes are TRBV10-1 and TRBJ2-7; D perhaps matches TRBD2 (5 bases). Germline loops: CDR1 WNHNN, CDR2 SYGVQD (reference sequence). Trimming took off 2 bases at V and 4 bases at J, with 21 bases between the two ends. The CDR3 consists of 17 residues. The CDR3 DNA sequence: TGCGCCAGCAGTGAGGAACTACTAGGCCCCAGGAGTTACGAGCAGTACTTC. As protein: CASSEELLGPRSYEQYF.

This clonotype has at least ten counts. The chain is built from TRBV9 and TRBJ2-3; weak D call: TRBD2 (5 bases). The germline gives CDR1 SGDLS, CDR2 YYNGEE. Trimming cost V 0 bases and J 6 bases, with 17 bases left between them. This CDR3 has 16 residues. CDR3 bases: TGTGCCAGCAGCGTAGTGGGCGGGCAGAGCTCGGATACGCAGTATTTT. As protein: CASSVVGGQSSDTQYF.

This clonotype showed up just a few times. The V gene is TRBV10-3, the J gene TRBJ2-1; 9 bases agree with TRBD1. V gave up 4 bases and J gave up 1 base; unmatched junction bases: 2. Germline CDR1 ENHRY, CDR2 SYGVKD. The length of the CDR3 is 15 residues. This CDR3 is CAISGGTGSYNEQFF. The DNA of the CDR3 is TGTGCCATCAGTGGTGGGACAGGGTCCTACAATGAGCAGTTCTTC.

The sample holds many counts of this clonotype. V gene TRBV2 combines with J gene TRBJ1-3; D is unclear. V was pared by 7 bases and J by 2 bases, with 12 bases between. The CDR3 contains 14 residues. Germline lookup yields CDR1 SNHLY and CDR2 FYNNEI. As DNA, the CDR3 is TGTGCCAGCAATCAGGCCGGCGCTGGAAACACCATATATTTT. As protein: CASNQAGAGNTIYF. Full variable domain (missing parts from reference TRBV2 and TRBJ1-3): EPEVTQTPSHQVTQMGQEVILRCVPISNHLYFYWYRQILGQKVEFLVSFYNNEISEKSEIFDDQFSVERPDGSNFTLKIRSTKLEDSAMYFCASNQAGAGNTIYFGEGSWLTVV.

The chain combines TRBV20-1 with TRBJ1-2; a possible D gene is TRBD1 (5 bases). V gave up 7 bases and J gave up 6 bases, with 15 bases separating them. Germline V gene data show CDR1 as DFQATT and CDR2 as SNEGSKA (reference sequence). This CDR3 comprises 12 residues. The chain's CDR3 is CSVQPREDGYTF. DNA for the CDR3: TGCAGTGTCCAACCCAGGGAAGATGGCTACACCTTC.